This T cell receptor beta chain was retrieved from a study of breast tumors, draining lymph nodes, adjacent tissues. Samples came from axillary lymph nodes draining the breast cancer. TCRdb reprocessed the multiplex PCR reads via MiXCR and lists one record per CDR3 protein. The table records about 180,000 distinct CDR3 sequences, around a third of them present only once. Study observations and caveats: Tumors had less TCR diversity than lymph nodes, more than nontumor tissue. Findings are consistent with lymph node origin and intratumoral expansion of most tumor T cells.

This clonotype occurred many times. The antigen remains unidentified. This TCR was sampled from a female donor with breast cancer. Some clones in this sample may be carry-over from other donors' samples. Sample: axillary lymph node tissue.

CDR3 sequence reads: CSAPRTGAIYEQYF. In DNA form, the CDR3 reads TGCAGTGCTCCTCGGACAGGGGCTATCTACGAGCAGTACTTC. The rearrangement joins TRBV20-1 to TRBJ2-7, with TRBD1 matching 9 bases. This CDR3 is 14 amino acids long. With 5 bases clipped from V and 3 bases from J, the junction kept 8 bases outside the gene matches. The germline gives CDR1 DFQATT, CDR2 SNEGSKA (reference sequence).